Listed here are 21 T cell receptor beta chains from one sample, sequenced in a study of CD8+ T cells in alopecia areata. The authors extracted RNA and reverse transcribed it into cDNA as the sequencing template. TCRdb's table, derived via immunoSEQ multiplex PCR, lists solely in-frame clones and lacks some. The sample has approximately 13,000 clones, over 55% seen once. As part of sample collection, lesional scalp punch biopsies and peripheral blood were taken from alopecia areata patients. The source material was skin. These receptors were obtained from a human donor with alopecia areata.

V usage is TRBV11-2 and J usage is TRBJ2-7; 11 bases match TRBD2. With 5 bases clipped from V and 3 bases from J, the junction kept 9 bases outside the gene matches. The germline V gene has CDR1 SGHAT and CDR2 FQNNGV. The CDR3 sequence is 16 residues long. As DNA, the CDR3 is TGTGCCAGCAGCGCATATACTAGCGGGAGTTACTACGAGCAGTACTTC. This translates into CASSAYTSGSYYEQYF.

The genes are TRBV18 and TRBJ1-5; 10 nucleotides match TRBD1. The CDR3 consists of 20 residues. In germline, CDR1 is KGHSH, CDR2 LQKENI. Germline trimming cut 3 bases from V and 1 base from J; bases unmatched to any gene: 15. CDR3 amino acids: CASSPTRTGGTGWSNQPQHF. In DNA form, the CDR3 reads TGTGCCAGCTCACCGACGAGGACAGGGGGGACGGGATGGAGCAATCAGCCCCAGCATTTT.

This clone showed up just a few times. The V gene is TRBV2, the J gene TRBJ1-2, with 9 positions matching TRBD1. The CDR3 loop spans 15 amino acids. J lost 5 bases, V lost 6 bases, and 10 bases had no gene match. Germline lookup yields CDR1 SNHLY and CDR2 FYNNEI. CDR3 protein: CASREQDRGRYGYTF. CDR3 DNA: TGTGCCAGCAGAGAGCAGGACAGGGGAAGGTATGGCTACACCTTC.

This clone was observed once. The rearrangement uses TRBV28 and TRBJ2-4; D might be TRBD2 (5 bases). V lost 8 bases to trimming and J lost 8 bases, with 19 bases between them. This CDR3 is built from 14 residues. Germline loops: CDR1 MDHEN, CDR2 SYDVKM. For the CDR3, the DNA is TGTGCCAGCGGAACGGGAACTCCGTGGGACATTCAGTACTTC. Protein product: CASGTGTPWDIQYF.

The rearrangement links TRBV21-1 to TRBJ1-5. TRBV21-1 is shown as a pseudogene. There are 13 residues in the CDR3. This chain's CDR3 is CASSKDEGQPQHF. The CDR3 nucleotides are TGTGCCAGCAGCAAGGACGAGGGTCAGCCCCAGCATTTT.

This chain uses TRBV13 with TRBJ1-1; D unresolved. This CDR3 contains 15 residues. The ends were cut back, 4 bases at V and 0 bases at J, with 12 bases in the middle. From germline, CDR1 is PRHDT and CDR2 FYEKMQ (reference sequence). CDR3 protein: CASSSNLEMNTEAFF. The CDR3 DNA follows: TGTGCCAGCAGCTCAAATTTAGAAATGAACACTGAAGCTTTCTTT. The full variable domain, in which reference TRBV13 and TRBJ1-1 provide the parts outside the CDR3, is AAGVIQSPRHLIKEKRETATLKCYPIPRHDTVYWYQQGPGQDPQFLISFYEKMQSDKGSIPDRFSAQQFSDYHSELNMSSLELGDSALYFCASSSNLEMNTEAFFGQGTRLTVV.

This clone was picked up one time. The gene calls are TRBV2 and TRBJ2-5; 10 nucleotides line up with TRBD2. Germline V gives CDR1 SNHLY, CDR2 FYNNEI. The CDR3 covers 15 residues. With V trimmed by 5 bases and J by 5 bases, 8 bases remained unmatched. The chain's CDR3 is CASSSQAGGLETQYF. In DNA form, the CDR3 reads TGTGCCAGCAGTTCCCAAGCGGGGGGGCTGGAGACCCAGTACTTC.

V and J are TRBV7-2 and TRBJ2-7; no firm D call. V was pared by 7 bases and J by 1 base, with 11 bases between. The germline CDR1 and CDR2 sequences are SGHTA and FQGNSA. CDR3 length: 13 amino acids. CDR3 coding DNA: TGTGCCAGCAACGACCGGGTTTCCTACGAGCAGTACTTC. Its protein is CASNDRVSYEQYF.

This clone was recorded once. The chain links TRBV4-3 to TRBJ1-2; D remains ambiguous. Germline CDR1 reads LGHNA; CDR2 reads YSLEER. Trimming removed 0 bases at V and 7 bases at J, with 15 bases between. CDR3 length equals 15 residues. CDR3 in amino acids: CASSQEAAAVGGYTF. CDR3 coding DNA: TGCGCCAGCAGCCAAGAAGCGGCGGCAGTAGGTGGCTACACCTTC.

This clone has a handful of counts. This rearrangement joins TRBV5-4 to TRBJ2-1; tentative D call: TRBD2 (5 bases). Trimming pared 5 bases from V and 9 bases from J, leaving 15 bases between. Germline loops: CDR1 SGHNT, CDR2 YYREEE (reference sequence). The CDR3 consists of 13 residues. This CDR3 reads CASRTGIASEQFF. DNA for the CDR3: TGTGCCAGCAGAACCGGGATCGCCTCTGAGCAGTTCTTC.

This chain links TRBV5-1 with TRBJ1-6; a possible D gene is TRBD1 (6 bases). Trimming removed 1 base from V and 8 bases from J, with 13 bases in between. This CDR3 is 15 amino acids long. Germline lookup yields CDR1 SGHRS and CDR2 YFSETQ. In DNA form, the CDR3 reads TGCGCCAGCAGCTTGTCCTCGGACAGAGATTCACCCCTCCACTTT. This translates into CASSLSSDRDSPLHF.

The gene calls are TRBV28 and TRBJ2-3; 13 positions match TRBD2. The CDR3 sequence is 16 residues long. V shed 5 bases, J shed 1 base, and the junction held 3 bases outside the gene matches. Germline values: CDR1 MDHEN, CDR2 SYDVKM. Here the CDR3 reads CASSPGLAGGTDTQYF. CDR3 bases: TGTGCCAGCAGTCCCGGACTAGCGGGGGGCACAGATACGCAGTATTTT.

This chain uses TRBV19 with TRBJ2-7, with TRBD2 matching over 11 bases. The CDR3 has 14 amino acids. Germline assignment: CDR1 LNHDA and CDR2 SQIVND (reference sequence). V gave up 9 bases and J gave up 6 bases; unmatched junction bases: 10. The DNA of the CDR3 is TGTGCCAGCACCCCGGGACTAGCGGTGGGCGAGCAGTACTTC. This sequence encodes CASTPGLAVGEQYF.

In DNA, the CDR3 is TGTGCCAGCAGCTTAGACGGCAATCAGCCCCAGCATTTT. Its protein product is CASSLDGNQPQHF. The chain combines TRBV7-3 with TRBJ1-5; D gene ambiguous. Between the trimmed V and J ends, which lost 2 bases and 2 bases, there was a span of 4 bases. CDR3 length: 13 amino acids. Germline loops: CDR1 SGHTA, CDR2 FQGTGA.

This clone has only a few counts. The chain recombines TRBV7-3 with TRBJ2-2, with 13 bases matching TRBD2. In germline, CDR1 is SGHTA, CDR2 FQGTGA. The V and J ends lost 4 bases and 5 bases, in that order; junction bases with no gene match: 1. The CDR3 extends over 15 amino acids. Here the CDR3 reads CASSSGLAGTGELFF. The CDR3 region has the DNA TGTGCCAGCAGCTCGGGACTAGCGGGGACCGGGGAGCTGTTTTTT.

The rearrangement joins TRBV7-2 to TRBJ1-6, with a weak D call TRBD1 (6 bases). Trimming left V 0 bases short and J 9 bases short, with 15 bases between. Germline V gene data show CDR1 as SGHTA and CDR2 as FQGNSA. The CDR3 loop spans 16 amino acids. The CDR3: CASSLAGGRGPSPLHF. The CDR3 DNA follows: TGTGCCAGCAGCTTAGCGGGGGGCAGGGGACCTTCACCCCTCCACTTT.

This clone was counted only a few times. This chain links TRBV4-3 with TRBJ2-7; the D is unclear. Germline CDR1 and CDR2: LGHNA and YSLEER. The CDR3 runs 16 residues. Trimming removed 1 base at V and 1 base at J, with 14 bases between. In nucleotides, the CDR3 is TGCGCCAGCAGCCAAGTGGCCTATAGAGATTCCTACGAGCAGTACTTC. Protein: CASSQVAYRDSYEQYF.

The chain combines TRBV28 with TRBJ2-1; 8 positions match TRBD1. The CDR3 totals 14 residues. CDR1 and CDR2 (germline): MDHEN, SYDVKM. V was pared by 7 bases and J by 15 bases, with 17 bases of the junction left unmatched. The CDR3 nucleotides read TGTGCCAGCACCCCTCGGGACAGGCGGTTTCGGCGGTTCTTC. Protein sequence: CASTPRDRRFRRFF.

The rearrangement joins TRBV7-9 to TRBJ2-3, with no clear D. The V gene's germline CDR1 is SEHNR and CDR2 FQNEAQ (reference sequence). The CDR3 runs 11 residues. The V gene lost 3 bases and the J gene lost 4 bases, with 2 bases spanning the gap. CDR3: CASSFSDTQYF. Written as DNA, the CDR3 is TGTGCCAGCAGCTTTTCAGATACGCAGTATTTT.

The chain employs TRBV2 and TRBJ2-1; no firm D call. V was trimmed by 2 bases and J by 10 bases, leaving 3 bases between them. This CDR3 has 10 residues. The germline gives CDR1 SNHLY, CDR2 FYNNEI. CDR3 DNA sequence: TGTGCCAGCAGTGAATACGAGCAGTTCTTC. Encoded protein: CASSEYEQFF.

This chain uses TRBV7-3 with TRBJ2-1; possible D gene TRBD2, 5 bases. V lost 4 bases and J 0 bases, leaving 10 bases between the germline ends. The CDR3 loop spans 15 amino acids. CDR1 and CDR2 (germline): SGHTA, FQGTGA. Here the CDR3 DNA reads TGTGCCAGCAGCTCCCTGGGGAGCTCCTACAATGAGCAGTTCTTC. It translates to CASSSLGSSYNEQFF.